This TCR beta chain appears in the sequencing data of a study of human T cells and chemical hapten exposure. Study background: Sensitization applied 2% DPC to approximately 2 cm by approximately 2 cm of upper inner arm skin. Study-wide points: Patch test score was positively correlated with the counts of TCRs that had expanded at PT1. TCRs above 1 in 1000 frequency stayed constant with DPC sensitization.

Regarding this clonotype: Its cognate antigen is unknown.

Time point: pre-sensitization, week 0. Stated treatment: therapeutic diphenylcyclopropenone sensitization with weekly scalp DPC. As handled by the study authors: From about 22,000 to 700,000 TCRs were found per sample, with a median of 95,638. TCRdb used MiXCR to reprocess the RACE reads, holding one entry per CDR3 protein. The authors' filters were not applied to this entry. The table lists roughly 100,000 distinct CDR3 sequences, approximately 10% of them singletons. The length of the CDR3 is 14 residues. The germline gives CDR1 MNHEY, CDR2 SMNVEV (reference sequence). V lost 4 bases and J lost 2, with 12 bases in between.

Source: whole blood, taken in connection with sensitization to the hapten diphenylcyclopropenone (DPC). The clonotype originates from a woman aged 55-70 years with alopecia areata. Some clones in this sample may be carry-over from other donors' samples. The chain joins TRBV27 to TRBJ2-7; possibly TRBD1 for D (6 bases). CDR3 sequence (DNA): TGTGCCAGCAGTTGGGCCAGGGGAGCCTACGAGCAGTACTTC. As protein: CASSWARGAYEQYF.